This paragraph covers one T cell receptor (beta chain) sequence. Its antigen is not identified. The protocol was immunoSEQ multiplex PCR, while the TCRdb copy is restricted to in-frame clones and leaves out a portion. There are some 110,000 clones in the sample; roughly four fifths occur only once, and 2.5% to 3.5% lies in the top ten. The source of the sample is a study of radiotherapy plus CTLA-4 blockade in lung cancer. Points from the study as a whole: Early blood T cell clone dynamics, with interferon-beta, were reported to best predict response.

Germline CDR1 is SGHRS and CDR2 is YFSETQ. The CDR3 is 11 amino acids. V was cut by 0 bases and J by 10 bases, with 5 bases left in between. This specimen consisted of peripheral blood, obtained from a patient treated with radiotherapy plus ipilimumab. This receptor was identified in a human donor with non-small cell lung cancer that progressed on radiotherapy plus ipilimumab. Some clones in this sample may be carry-over from other donors' samples. The V call is TRBV5-1, the J call TRBJ2-1; no clear D gene. The CDR3 loop reads CASSLVQEQFF. CDR3 in DNA: TGCGCCAGCAGCTTGGTGCAGGAGCAGTTCTTC. The variable domain in full, completed from reference TRBV5-1 and TRBJ2-1, reads KAGVTQTPRYLIKTRGQQVTLSCSPISGHRSVSWYQQTPGQGLQFLFEYFSETQRNKGNFPGRFSGRQFSNSRSEMNVSTLELGDSALYLCASSLVQEQFFGPGTRLTVL.